This TCR beta chain came from a study of identifying expanded T cells in peripheral blood. Profiled with immunoSEQ multiplex PCR; TCRdb holds only in-frame clones, not every one. This table has some 78,000 clones, around 89% appearing once. This clone was recorded a few times. V lost 6 bases and J 2 bases, leaving 12 bases between the germline ends. CDR1 ENHRY and CDR2 SYGVKD come from the germline V gene. This CDR3 has 14 residues. The rearrangement uses TRBV10-3 and TRBJ2-3; either TRBD1 or TRBD2 may supply D (5 bases each). The sample taken for sequencing was blood. This clonotype originated in a person aged 18-70 years in good health. This chain's CDR3 is CAIRGREFTDTQYF. The CDR3 DNA sequence: TGTGCCATCAGGGGACGGGAATTCACAGATACGCAGTATTTT.